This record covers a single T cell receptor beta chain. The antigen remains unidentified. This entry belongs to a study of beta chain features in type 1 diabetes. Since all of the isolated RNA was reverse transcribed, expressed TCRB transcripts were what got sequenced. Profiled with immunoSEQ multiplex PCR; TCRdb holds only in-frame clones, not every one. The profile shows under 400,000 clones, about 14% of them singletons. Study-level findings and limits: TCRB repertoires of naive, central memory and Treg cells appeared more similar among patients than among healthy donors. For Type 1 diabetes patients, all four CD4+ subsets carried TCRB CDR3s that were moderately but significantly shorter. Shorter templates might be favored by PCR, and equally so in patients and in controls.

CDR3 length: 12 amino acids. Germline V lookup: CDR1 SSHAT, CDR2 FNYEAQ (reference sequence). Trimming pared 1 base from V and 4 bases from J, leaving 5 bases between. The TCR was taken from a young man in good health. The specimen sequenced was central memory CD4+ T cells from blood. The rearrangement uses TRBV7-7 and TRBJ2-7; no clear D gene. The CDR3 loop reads CASSLVLYEQYF. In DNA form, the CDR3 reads TGTGCCAGCAGCTTAGTTCTTTACGAGCAGTACTTC.